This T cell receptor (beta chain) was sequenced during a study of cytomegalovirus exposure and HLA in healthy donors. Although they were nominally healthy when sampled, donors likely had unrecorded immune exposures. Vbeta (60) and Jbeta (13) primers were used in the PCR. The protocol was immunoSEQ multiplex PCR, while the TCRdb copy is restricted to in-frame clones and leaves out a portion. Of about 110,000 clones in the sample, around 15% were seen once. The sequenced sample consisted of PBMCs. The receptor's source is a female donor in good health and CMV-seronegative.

Here the CDR3 reads CASSRTDSEGAGETQYF. CDR3 nucleotide sequence: TGCGCCAGCAGCCGCACCGATAGCGAGGGGGCCGGGGAGACCCAGTACTTC. V is TRBV5-1 and J is TRBJ2-5; 7 bases line up with TRBD1. The V gene's germline CDR1 is SGHRS and CDR2 YFSETQ. The CDR3 covers 17 residues. With 4 bases clipped from V and 5 bases from J, the junction kept 17 bases outside the gene matches.